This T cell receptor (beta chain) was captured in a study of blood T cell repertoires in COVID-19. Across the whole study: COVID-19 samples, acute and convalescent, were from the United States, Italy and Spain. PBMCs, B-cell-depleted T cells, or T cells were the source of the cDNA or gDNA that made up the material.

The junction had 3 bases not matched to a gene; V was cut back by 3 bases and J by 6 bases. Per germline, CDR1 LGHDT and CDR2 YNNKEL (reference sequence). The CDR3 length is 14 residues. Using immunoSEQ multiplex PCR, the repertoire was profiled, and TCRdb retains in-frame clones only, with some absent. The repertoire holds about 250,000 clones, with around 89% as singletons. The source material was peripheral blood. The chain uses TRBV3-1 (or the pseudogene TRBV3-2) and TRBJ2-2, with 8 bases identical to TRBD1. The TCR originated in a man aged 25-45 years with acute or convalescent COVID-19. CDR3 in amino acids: CASSHAQGAGELFF. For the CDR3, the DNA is TGTGCCAGCAGCCACGCACAGGGGGCCGGGGAGCTGTTTTTT.